The rows below give T cell receptor beta chains drawn from one sample of a study of cytomegalovirus exposure and HLA in healthy donors. TCRdb's copy holds only in-frame clones and misses some; the assay was immunoSEQ multiplex PCR. This sample has more than 80,000 clones, with roughly four fifths found just once. Sequencing used PBMCs. The receptors originated from a woman in her 50s in good health and CMV-seropositive. Each CDR3 is given with its conserved first and last residue. Each record gives: J gene, D gene, V gene, clone size, CDR3 protein, CDR3 DNA. The D gene is left open where the match is weak. Size is omitted from some rows. Given values are once, few, many or a class for expanded clones.

j_gene: TRBJ1-5
d_gene: .
v_gene: TRBV18
abundance: .
CDR3aa: CASSPASAGPQHF
CDR3nt: TGTGCCAGCTCACCCGCTTCAGCGGGGCCCCAGCATTTT

j_gene: TRBJ1-1
d_gene: TRBD1
v_gene: TRBV5-1
abundance: .
CDR3aa: CASSSGQGAMNTEAFF
CDR3nt: TGCGCCAGCAGCTCAGGACAGGGCGCAATGAACACTGAAGCTTTCTTT

j_gene: TRBJ1-2
d_gene: .
v_gene: TRBV5-1
abundance: few
CDR3aa: CASSFTGVAGYTF
CDR3nt: TGCGCCAGCAGCTTTACGGGAGTCGCTGGCTACACCTTC

j_gene: TRBJ1-1
d_gene: TRBD1
v_gene: TRBV18
abundance: few
CDR3aa: CASSKKGTGNTEAFF
CDR3nt: TGTGCCAGCTCAAAGAAGGGGACAGGAAACACTGAAGCTTTCTTT

j_gene: TRBJ2-7
d_gene: TRBD1
v_gene: TRBV23-1
abundance: .
CDR3aa: CASSHPGTGGREQYF
CDR3nt: TGCGCCAGCAGTCACCCCGGGACAGGGGGCAGGGAGCAGTACTTC

j_gene: TRBJ1-1
d_gene: TRBD1
v_gene: TRBV7-6
abundance: .
CDR3aa: CASSVGTGQATEAFF
CDR3nt: TGTGCCAGCAGCGTAGGGACAGGCCAGGCCACTGAAGCTTTCTTT

j_gene: TRBJ1-6
d_gene: .
v_gene: TRBV6-5
abundance: .
CDR3aa: CASSLPGDFSSPLHF
CDR3nt: TGTGCCAGCAGTCTCCCGGGGGACTTTAGTTCACCCCTCCACTTT

j_gene: TRBJ1-2
d_gene: .
v_gene: TRBV13
abundance: .
CDR3aa: CASSTRDSTLYGYTF
CDR3nt: TGTGCCAGCAGCACACGGGACTCAACTCTGTATGGCTACACCTTC

j_gene: TRBJ2-7
d_gene: TRBD1
v_gene: TRBV5-5
abundance: .
CDR3aa: CASRRRTGGAVYYEQYF
CDR3nt: TGTGCCAGCAGAAGAAGGACAGGGGGCGCGGTTTACTACGAGCAGTACTTC

j_gene: TRBJ2-7
d_gene: TRBD1
v_gene: TRBV5-1
abundance: few
CDR3aa: CASSPGTGRTYEQYF
CDR3nt: TGCGCCAGCAGCCCCGGGACAGGGAGGACCTACGAGCAGTACTTC

j_gene: TRBJ2-2
d_gene: TRBD1
v_gene: TRBV5-1
abundance: .
CDR3aa: CASSNGQGHTGELFF
CDR3nt: TGCGCCAGCAGCAATGGACAGGGACATACCGGGGAGCTGTTTTTT

j_gene: TRBJ2-1
d_gene: TRBD1
v_gene: TRBV5-1
abundance: .
CDR3aa: CASSLSYRGDEQFF
CDR3nt: TGCGCCAGCAGTCTTTCATACAGGGGGGATGAGCAGTTCTTC

j_gene: TRBJ2-1
d_gene: TRBD2
v_gene: TRBV9
abundance: .
CDR3aa: CASSVSSGGAGSYNEQFF
CDR3nt: TGTGCCAGCAGCGTAAGTAGCGGGGGGGCAGGATCCTACAATGAGCAGTTCTTC

j_gene: TRBJ2-7
d_gene: .
v_gene: TRBV6-5
abundance: .
CDR3aa: CASSLTANYEQYF
CDR3nt: TGTGCCAGCAGCCTGACAGCAAACTACGAGCAGTACTTC

j_gene: TRBJ2-1
d_gene: .
v_gene: TRBV7-3
abundance: .
CDR3aa: CASSYYSGNEQFF
CDR3nt: TGTGCCAGCAGTTACTACAGCGGGAATGAGCAGTTCTTC

j_gene: TRBJ1-5
d_gene: TRBD1
v_gene: TRBV4-3
abundance: few
CDR3aa: CASSQETGGSNQPQHF
CDR3nt: TGCGCCAGCAGCCAAGAGACAGGGGGTAGCAATCAGCCCCAGCATTTT

j_gene: TRBJ1-5
d_gene: .
v_gene: TRBV7-2
abundance: once
CDR3aa: CASSPDRNQPQHF
CDR3nt: TGTGCCAGCAGCCCCGACAGAAATCAGCCCCAGCATTTT

j_gene: TRBJ1-5
d_gene: .
v_gene: TRBV21-1
abundance: .
CDR3aa: CASTLGQGGRGNQPQHF
CDR3nt: TGTGCCAGCACCCTGGGACAGGGAGGGAGAGGCAATCAGCCCCAGCATTTT

j_gene: TRBJ2-2
d_gene: .
v_gene: TRBV5-1
abundance: .
CDR3aa: CASSLSGGIGELFF
CDR3nt: TGCGCCAGCAGCTTGTCTGGGGGGATTGGGGAGCTGTTTTTT

j_gene: TRBJ2-1
d_gene: TRBD2
v_gene: TRBV7-3
abundance: .
CDR3aa: CASRSSGGAYNEQFF
CDR3nt: TGTGCCAGCAGATCTAGCGGGGGGGCCTACAATGAGCAGTTCTTC

j_gene: TRBJ1-2
d_gene: .
v_gene: TRBV29-1
abundance: .
CDR3aa: CSVDGQHGYTF
CDR3nt: TGCAGCGTTGATGGGCAGCATGGCTACACCTTC

j_gene: TRBJ1-5
d_gene: TRBD1
v_gene: TRBV6-6
abundance: few
CDR3aa: CASSSWTGGGDQPQHF
CDR3nt: TGTGCCAGCAGTTCGTGGACAGGGGGCGGGGATCAGCCCCAGCATTTT

j_gene: TRBJ2-2
d_gene: .
v_gene: TRBV29-1
abundance: .
CDR3aa: CSVGQSGELFF
CDR3nt: TGCAGCGTTGGGCAGTCCGGGGAGCTGTTTTTT

j_gene: TRBJ1-1
d_gene: .
v_gene: TRBV28
abundance: .
CDR3aa: CASIPLGLPEAFF
CDR3nt: TGTGCCAGCATCCCTCTGGGACTGCCTGAAGCTTTCTTT

j_gene: TRBJ2-5
d_gene: TRBD1
v_gene: TRBV2
abundance: .
CDR3aa: CASTRTGGAGKTQYF
CDR3nt: TGTGCCAGCACCCGGACAGGGGGCGCTGGAAAGACCCAGTACTTC

j_gene: TRBJ1-1
d_gene: .
v_gene: TRBV7-2
abundance: .
CDR3aa: CASRSGGAGNTEAFF
CDR3nt: TGTGCCAGCAGATCCGGGGGTGCTGGGAACACTGAAGCTTTCTTT

j_gene: TRBJ2-1
d_gene: TRBD2
v_gene: TRBV7-2
abundance: .
CDR3aa: CASSRGGYEQFF
CDR3nt: TGTGCCAGCAGCCGGGGGGGCTATGAGCAGTTCTTC

j_gene: TRBJ1-3
d_gene: .
v_gene: TRBV7-2
abundance: once
CDR3aa: CASSSDTGVPGNTIYF
CDR3nt: TGTGCCAGCAGCTCTGACACAGGCGTTCCTGGAAACACCATATATTTT

j_gene: TRBJ2-3
d_gene: TRBD2
v_gene: TRBV30
abundance: .
CDR3aa: CAWSATGGLLDTQYF
CDR3nt: TGTGCCTGGAGTGCAACGGGGGGGCTTTTAGATACGCAGTATTTT

j_gene: TRBJ2-2
d_gene: .
v_gene: TRBV5-1
abundance: .
CDR3aa: CASSRGGTGELFF
CDR3nt: TGCGCCAGCAGCCGAGGCGGCACCGGGGAGCTGTTTTTT

j_gene: TRBJ2-2
d_gene: TRBD1
v_gene: TRBV11-2
abundance: .
CDR3aa: CASSHLDRGLGELFF
CDR3nt: TGTGCCAGCAGCCATCTAGACAGGGGGCTCGGGGAGCTGTTTTTT

j_gene: TRBJ2-3
d_gene: TRBD2
v_gene: TRBV15
abundance: .
CDR3aa: CATSRRPTSGGRTDTQYF
CDR3nt: TGTGCCACCAGCAGACGCCCAACTAGCGGGGGACGAACAGATACGCAGTATTTT

j_gene: TRBJ1-5
d_gene: .
v_gene: TRBV7-2
abundance: .
CDR3aa: CASSLFFGVGQLNQPQHF
CDR3nt: TGTGCCAGCAGCTTATTTTTCGGGGTCGGACAGCTCAATCAGCCCCAGCATTTT

j_gene: TRBJ1-2
d_gene: .
v_gene: TRBV13
abundance: .
CDR3aa: CASSLRGATYGYTF
CDR3nt: TGTGCCAGCAGCTTAAGGGGCGCAACCTATGGCTACACCTTC

j_gene: TRBJ1-2
d_gene: TRBD1
v_gene: TRBV6-1
abundance: .
CDR3aa: CASSELAGGVYGYTF
CDR3nt: TGTGCCAGCAGTGAACTCGCAGGGGGCGTCTATGGCTACACCTTC

j_gene: TRBJ1-2
d_gene: TRBD1
v_gene: TRBV7-2
abundance: once
CDR3aa: CASSLDRAKEYGYTF
CDR3nt: TGTGCCAGCAGCCTGGACAGGGCCAAAGAATATGGCTACACCTTC

j_gene: TRBJ1-5
d_gene: .
v_gene: TRBV5-1
abundance: few
CDR3aa: CASSLTAGAPSNQPQHF
CDR3nt: TGCGCCAGCAGTCTCACCGCAGGGGCCCCTAGCAATCAGCCCCAGCATTTT

j_gene: TRBJ2-3
d_gene: .
v_gene: TRBV7-9
abundance: .
CDR3aa: CASSSRTVGDPSTDTQYF
CDR3nt: TGTGCCAGCAGCTCCCGGACAGTGGGGGACCCTAGCACAGATACGCAGTATTTT

j_gene: TRBJ1-6
d_gene: .
v_gene: TRBV30
abundance: .
CDR3aa: CAWSRGVYNSPLHF
CDR3nt: TGTGCCTGGAGTCGGGGGGTTTATAATTCACCCCTCCACTTT

j_gene: TRBJ2-7
d_gene: TRBD1
v_gene: TRBV5-1
abundance: once
CDR3aa: CASSYLQGASYEQYF
CDR3nt: TGCGCCAGCAGCTACCTCCAGGGGGCTTCCTACGAGCAGTACTTC

j_gene: TRBJ2-2
d_gene: TRBD2
v_gene: TRBV9
abundance: .
CDR3aa: CASSPTSGNTGELFF
CDR3nt: TGTGCCAGCAGCCCGACTAGCGGGAACACCGGGGAGCTGTTTTTT

j_gene: TRBJ1-1
d_gene: .
v_gene: TRBV5-1
abundance: .
CDR3aa: CASSLEAGGLTEAFF
CDR3nt: TGCGCCAGCAGCTTGGAGGCAGGAGGTCTCACTGAAGCTTTCTTT

j_gene: TRBJ2-5
d_gene: TRBD1
v_gene: TRBV7-2
abundance: .
CDR3aa: CASSPRDSSPRTQYF
CDR3nt: TGTGCCAGCAGCCCCCGGGACAGTTCGCCTCGGACCCAGTACTTC

j_gene: TRBJ2-2
d_gene: TRBD1
v_gene: TRBV4-2
abundance: few
CDR3aa: CASSQDPGQGGGELFF
CDR3nt: TGTGCCAGCAGCCAAGACCCGGGACAGGGGGGCGGGGAGCTGTTTTTT

j_gene: TRBJ2-5
d_gene: .
v_gene: TRBV18
abundance: .
CDR3aa: CASSPILGGEETQYF
CDR3nt: TGTGCCAGCTCACCAATTTTAGGAGGCGAAGAGACCCAGTACTTC

j_gene: TRBJ1-6
d_gene: .
v_gene: TRBV21-1
abundance: .
CDR3aa: CASSKVRAPLHF
CDR3nt: TGTGCCAGCAGCAAAGTACGGGCACCCCTCCACTTT

j_gene: TRBJ1-2
d_gene: TRBD1
v_gene: TRBV5-4
abundance: once
CDR3aa: CASSLVTGGVYGYTF
CDR3nt: TGTGCCAGCAGCTTGGTGACAGGGGGCGTCTATGGCTACACCTTC

j_gene: TRBJ2-3
d_gene: .
v_gene: TRBV9
abundance: .
CDR3aa: CASSVDRAGRSQYF
CDR3nt: TGTGCCAGCAGCGTAGATAGGGCAGGGCGGTCTCAGTATTTT

j_gene: TRBJ2-7
d_gene: .
v_gene: TRBV28
abundance: .
CDR3aa: CASVGQNNEQYF
CDR3nt: TGTGCCAGCGTTGGACAGAACAACGAGCAGTACTTC

j_gene: TRBJ1-2
d_gene: .
v_gene: TRBV19
abundance: .
CDR3aa: CASSPLWIGTQKGGYTF
CDR3nt: TGTGCCAGTAGCCCACTTTGGATCGGGACTCAGAAGGGTGGCTACACCTTC

j_gene: TRBJ1-3
d_gene: .
v_gene: TRBV28
abundance: .
CDR3aa: CASTPGVFGNTIYF
CDR3nt: TGTGCCAGCACCCCAGGGGTTTTTGGAAACACCATATATTTT

j_gene: TRBJ1-1
d_gene: .
v_gene: TRBV5-1
abundance: .
CDR3aa: CASSLEGRNTEAFF
CDR3nt: TGCGCCAGCAGCTTGGAAGGGAGGAACACTGAAGCTTTCTTT

j_gene: TRBJ2-1
d_gene: .
v_gene: TRBV11-2
abundance: .
CDR3aa: CASSLDALNNEQFF
CDR3nt: TGTGCCAGCAGCTTAGATGCACTCAACAATGAGCAGTTCTTC

j_gene: TRBJ2-7
d_gene: TRBD2
v_gene: TRBV5-4
abundance: .
CDR3aa: CASSLRTSGVSEQYF
CDR3nt: TGTGCCAGCAGCTTGAGGACTAGCGGGGTTAGCGAGCAGTACTTC

j_gene: TRBJ1-4
d_gene: .
v_gene: TRBV28
abundance: .
CDR3aa: CASTRPGANEKLFF
CDR3nt: TGTGCCAGCACTCGCCCCGGAGCTAATGAAAAACTGTTTTTT

j_gene: TRBJ2-6
d_gene: .
v_gene: TRBV7-9
abundance: .
CDR3aa: CASSLVVGANVLTF
CDR3nt: TGTGCCAGCAGCTTAGTCGTGGGGGCCAACGTCCTGACTTTC

j_gene: TRBJ1-4
d_gene: .
v_gene: TRBV5-1
abundance: .
CDR3aa: CASSLQGANEKLFF
CDR3nt: TGCGCCAGCAGCCTGCAGGGTGCTAATGAAAAACTGTTTTTT

j_gene: TRBJ1-5
d_gene: .
v_gene: TRBV6-5
abundance: few
CDR3aa: CASSYSNRVDGQPQHF
CDR3nt: TGTGCCAGCAGTTACTCGAACAGGGTAGACGGTCAGCCCCAGCATTTT

j_gene: TRBJ2-5
d_gene: TRBD2
v_gene: TRBV5-1
abundance: few
CDR3aa: CASSWTSGETQYF
CDR3nt: TGCGCCAGCAGCTGGACTAGCGGGGAGACCCAGTACTTC